The text below deals with one TCR beta chain. The identical CDR3 is also encoded by other nucleotide sequences in the sample. Participants' own reports of clinical history determined their cohort assignment. Cohort 3 recovered donors had two negative PCRs, clearance, or symptom resolution. Using immunoSEQ multiplex PCR, the repertoire was profiled, and TCRdb retains in-frame clones only, with some absent. The repertoire has around 300,000 clones, 88% of them found once; the top ten carry 3%. The sample belongs to a study of blood T cell repertoires in COVID-19. In germline, CDR1 is LNHDA, CDR2 SQIVND (reference sequence). The trim removed 3 bases at V and 2 bases at J, leaving 3 bases unmatched. This CDR3 has 14 amino acids.

This receptor was taken from a woman in her fifties or sixties who had recovered from COVID-19. The V call is TRBV19, the J call TRBJ2-7; 8 nucleotides line up with TRBD2. Sample: PBMCs or T cells enriched from blood (not recorded which). The DNA of the CDR3 is TGTGCCAGTAGTATTAGCGGGACTACCTACGAGCAGTACTTC. Its protein is CASSISGTTYEQYF. Variable domain in full (rest from reference TRBV19 and TRBJ2-7): DGGITQSPKYLFRKEGQNVTLSCEQNLNHDAMYWYRQDPGQGLRLIYYSQIVNDFQKGDIAEGYSVSREKKESFPLTVTSAQKNPTAFYLCASSISGTTYEQYFGPGTRLTVT.